These 25 T cell receptor beta chains share one sample of origin, sequenced in a study of T cells in tuberculosis. Method: immunoSEQ multiplex PCR; TCRdb's copy keeps in-frame clones and lacks some. The table lists about 36,000 clones, 85% to 95% of them singletons. The sequenced material came from PBMCs. The receptors derive from a donor between 10 and 35 years old with latent tuberculosis or without tuberculosis infection.

This clone was detected a few times. The chain has TRBV5-6 and TRBJ1-2, with D possibly being TRBD1 (5 bases). Trimming pared 6 bases from V and 8 bases from J, leaving 11 bases between. The CDR3 consists of 11 residues. The germline V gene has CDR1 SGHDT and CDR2 YYEEEE. The CDR3 here is CASKDTGGYTF. For the CDR3, the DNA is TGTGCCAGCAAGGACACCGGGGGCTACACCTTC.

The rearrangement uses TRBV7-9 and TRBJ1-1; D gene unclear. Germline CDR1 reads SEHNR; CDR2 reads FQNEAQ (reference sequence). The CDR3 has 10 amino acids. Trimming took off 5 bases at V and 5 bases at J, with 3 bases between the two ends. The CDR3 loop reads CASSRTEAFF. DNA for the CDR3: TGTGCCAGCAGCCGGACTGAAGCTTTCTTT.

This chain joins TRBV27 and TRBJ1-1; D unclear. The CDR3 totals 13 residues. CDR1 is MNHEY and CDR2 is SMNVEV in the germline V gene (reference sequence). Trimming removed 2 bases from V and 5 bases from J, with 9 bases in between. CDR3 sequence: CASSLGIWTEAFF. Written as DNA, the CDR3 is TGTGCCAGCAGTTTAGGCATCTGGACTGAAGCTTTCTTT.

The chain uses TRBV7-3 and TRBJ2-3; D might be TRBD2 (5 bases). Per germline, CDR1 SGHTA and CDR2 FQGTGA. V lost 5 bases to trimming and J lost 4 bases, with 13 bases between them. The CDR3 length is 14 residues. CDR3 coding DNA: TGTGCCAGCAGCACGAGCACTAGGGCAGATACGCAGTATTTT. Translating gives CASSTSTRADTQYF.

This chain connects TRBV14 to TRBJ1-2; D is uncertain. Germline V gene sequence: CDR1 SGHDN, CDR2 FVKESK. The V and J ends lost 1 base and 0 bases respectively, with 3 bases between them. This CDR3 is 13 amino acids long. The CDR3 loop reads CASSQVTNYGYTF. The CDR3 DNA reads TGTGCCAGCAGCCAAGTAACTAACTATGGCTACACCTTC.

This clone was recorded once. This chain uses TRBV7-9 with TRBJ2-7, with 9 bases fitting TRBD1. Germline V gene sequence: CDR1 SEHNR, CDR2 FQNEAQ (reference sequence). Trimming at V came to 5 bases and at J to 0 bases, leaving 14 bases not matched to a gene. The CDR3 extends over 18 amino acids. CDR3 residues: CASSPPGTGYRTSYEQYF. The CDR3 nucleotides read TGTGCCAGCAGCCCCCCGGGGACAGGGTATAGAACCTCCTACGAGCAGTACTTC.

The chain is built from TRBV9 and TRBJ1-2, with 8 positions matching TRBD1. CDR3 length: 15 amino acids. CDR1 SGDLS and CDR2 YYNGEE come from the germline V gene. V shed 0 bases, J shed 7 bases, and the junction held 8 bases outside the gene matches. The CDR3, as DNA: TGTGCCAGCAGCGTAGCTCGGGGCAGGGGGCTTGGCTACACCTTC. Its translation: CASSVARGRGLGYTF.

The chain employs TRBV6-1 and TRBJ2-7, with D possibly TRBD2 on 5 matching bases. The germline V gene has CDR1 MNHNS and CDR2 SASEGT. The CDR3 runs 13 residues. Trimming cost V 10 bases and J 6 bases, with 19 bases left between them. The CDR3 region has the DNA TGTGCCAACGGCCCGGGGATACGGGGCGAGCAGTACTTC. This gives the protein CANGPGIRGEQYF.

The chain carries TRBV7-8 and TRBJ1-4, with D possibly being TRBD1 (6 bases). CDR1 SGHVS and CDR2 FQNEAQ come from the germline V gene. With 5 bases removed from V and 6 bases from J, the gap between germline ends came to 13 bases. The CDR3 consists of 14 residues. The CDR3 region has the DNA TGTGCCAGCAGCCTCTACGGGACACATGAAAAACTGTTTTTT. Protein product: CASSLYGTHEKLFF.

V and J are TRBV12-5 and TRBJ1-1, with unresolved D. V was shortened by 7 bases and J by 6 bases, with 9 bases between the two germline ends. Germline CDR1 reads LGHNT; CDR2 reads FRNRAP. This CDR3 is built from 11 residues. In nucleotides, the CDR3 is TGTGCTAGTGTCCGCGCGGCTGAAGCTTTCTTT. Protein sequence: CASVRAAEAFF. Together with reference TRBV12-5 and TRBJ1-1, the CDR3 gives the full variable domain: DARVTQTPRHKVTEMGQEVTMRCQPILGHNTVFWYRQTMMQGLELLAYFRNRAPLDDSGMPKDRFSAEMPDATLATLKIQPSEPRDSAVYFCASVRAAEAFFGQGTRLTVV.

The CDR3 DNA reads TGCGCCAGCTCGAGGACGACAGCGCCTGATGGCGAGCAGTACTTC. Translation: CASSRTTAPDGEQYF. The chain employs TRBV5-1 and TRBJ2-7; D perhaps matches TRBD1 (5 bases). V lost 7 bases, J lost 6 bases, and 23 bases lay in between. Germline V gene lookup returns CDR1 SGHRS and CDR2 YFSETQ. The CDR3 is 15 amino acids.

This sequence joins TRBV4-3 and TRBJ2-1; 9 bases fit TRBD1. Germline CDR1 is LGHNA and CDR2 is YSLEER. The length of the CDR3 is 16 residues. The V gene end was trimmed by 1 base and the J gene end by 0 bases; junction bases not matched to a gene: 1. Here the CDR3 DNA reads TGCGCCAGCAGCCAAGGGACAGGGGTCTCCTACAATGAGCAGTTCTTC. Amino acid sequence: CASSQGTGVSYNEQFF.

The J gene is TRBJ1-2, the V gene TRBV10-3, with D tentatively TRBD1 (5 bases). The CDR3 consists of 12 residues. CDR1 and CDR2 from the germline V gene are ENHRY and SYGVKD. The V gene lost 7 bases and the J gene lost 4 bases, with 10 bases spanning the gap. CDR3 loop: CAIKGDFYGYTF. The CDR3 DNA reads as TGTGCCATCAAAGGGGATTTCTATGGCTACACCTTC.

This chain uses TRBV5-6 with TRBJ1-2, with 9 bases lining up with TRBD1. The CDR3 consists of 19 residues. Germline CDR1 reads SGHDT; CDR2 reads YYEEEE. V lost 0 bases, J lost 8 bases, and 20 bases stayed unmatched. CDR3 protein: CASSLAWNRGRSEGWGYTF. For the CDR3, the DNA is TGTGCCAGCAGCTTGGCCTGGAACAGGGGGCGATCTGAGGGATGGGGCTACACCTTC. Supplemented by reference TRBV5-6 and TRBJ1-2, the full variable domain reads DAGVTQSPTHLIKTRGQQVTLRCSPKSGHDTVSWYQQALGQGPQFIFQYYEEEERQRGNFPDRFSGHQFPNYSSELNVNALLLGDSALYLCASSLAWNRGRSEGWGYTFGSGTRLTVV.

The gene calls are TRBV5-6 and TRBJ2-2; D may be TRBD1 (5 bases). Trimming cost V 0 bases and J 3 bases, with 15 bases left between them. The germline V gene encodes CDR1 SGHDT and CDR2 YYEEEE. This CDR3 is 17 amino acids long. The CDR3 here is CASSLVRGSVYTGELFF. CDR3 nucleotides: TGTGCCAGCAGCTTGGTTAGGGGCTCGGTGTACACCGGGGAGCTGTTTTTT.

The chain has TRBV14 and TRBJ1-4; the D gene is possibly TRBD1 (5 bases). The CDR3 has 14 residues. From germline, CDR1 is SGHDN and CDR2 FVKESK. V was trimmed by 1 base and J by 10 bases, leaving 13 bases between them. For the CDR3, the DNA is TGTGCCAGCAGCCAAGTTTCGGGGGGGAGAAAACTGTTTTTT. Amino acids: CASSQVSGGRKLFF. The whole variable domain, filled in from reference TRBV14 and TRBJ1-4, reads EAGVTQFPSHSVIEKGQTVTLRCDPISGHDNLYWYRRVMGKEIKFLLHFVKESKQDESGMPNNRFLAERTGGTYSTLKVQPAELEDSGVYFCASSQVSGGRKLFFGSGTQLSVL.

This chain connects TRBV4-3 to TRBJ1-2, with D possibly being TRBD1 (6 bases). Germline lookup yields CDR1 LGHNA and CDR2 YSLEER. CDR3 size: 16 residues. The germline V and J ends were trimmed by 4 bases and 3 bases, with 18 bases remaining between them. The CDR3 region has the DNA TGCGCCAGCAGCCCCCCCGGCGGGGGCGCGTACTATGGCTACACCTTC. It is translated as CASSPPGGGAYYGYTF.

J is TRBJ2-7 and V is TRBV4-3; D is undetermined. The V and J ends lost 0 bases and 4 bases respectively, with 7 bases between them. CDR1 and CDR2 from the germline V gene are LGHNA and YSLEER. This CDR3 is 13 amino acids long. Written as DNA, the CDR3 is TGCGCCAGCAGCCAAGATGGCGGATACGAGCAGTACTTC. This sequence encodes CASSQDGGYEQYF.

The count of this clone is one. The chain combines TRBV6-6 with TRBJ2-3; TRBD2 agrees at 10 bases. The CDR3 runs 15 residues. Germline V CDR1 and CDR2: MNHNY, SVGAGI (reference sequence). V lost 6 bases to trimming and J lost 5 bases; unmatched junction nucleotides: 8. The DNA of the CDR3 is TGTGCCAGCAGACCGAGCGGGGGGGATGGAGATACGCAGTATTTT. Translating gives CASRPSGGDGDTQYF.

This rearrangement joins TRBV15 to TRBJ2-7, with 7 bases lining up with TRBD1. The CDR3 covers 14 residues. The junction had 6 bases not matched to a gene; V was cut back by 5 bases and J by 2 bases. CDR1 is LNHNV, CDR2 YYDKDF, per germline (reference sequence). Here the CDR3 DNA reads TGTGCCACCAGCGCTCGACAGGGCGCCTACGAGCAGTACTTC. This translates into CATSARQGAYEQYF.

CDR3 nucleotide sequence: TGCAGCGTCGACGGACAGGGGAAAGAATTCGGCGGCTACACCTTC. This encodes CSVDGQGKEFGGYTF. J is TRBJ1-2 and V is TRBV29-1, with 9 bases identical to TRBD1. V trimming: 6 bases; J trimming: 8 bases; junction bases outside the gene matches: 16. Germline CDR1 reads SQVTM; CDR2 reads ANQGSEA. The CDR3 contains 15 residues.

The genes are TRBV19 and TRBJ2-7; 7 nucleotides line up with TRBD1. Germline V gene sequence: CDR1 LNHDA, CDR2 SQIVND (reference sequence). The CDR3 totals 14 residues. J gave up 0 bases and V 6 bases, and 5 bases lay outside the gene matches. The CDR3 DNA sequence: TGTGCCAGTAGCGTGACAGGGAGCTCCTACGAGCAGTACTTC. It encodes CASSVTGSSYEQYF.

The chain employs TRBV5-4 and TRBJ1-2; 11 bases map to TRBD1. The germline V gene encodes CDR1 SGHNT and CDR2 YYREEE (reference sequence). The V and J ends lost 4 bases and 8 bases, in that order; junction bases with no gene match: 7. The CDR3 is made up of 14 amino acids. The CDR3 loop is CASSPGQGELGYTF. The DNA for the CDR3 is TGTGCCAGCAGCCCGGGACAGGGGGAGTTGGGCTACACCTTC.

The rearrangement joins TRBV5-1 to TRBJ1-1, with D tentatively TRBD1 (5 bases). The length of the CDR3 is 14 residues. V lost 1 base and J 5 bases, leaving 12 bases between the germline ends. Germline V gives CDR1 SGHRS, CDR2 YFSETQ. This chain's CDR3 is CASSLQQVGTEAFF. CDR3 coding DNA: TGCGCCAGCAGCTTGCAACAGGTGGGGACTGAAGCTTTCTTT.

The J gene is TRBJ1-1, the V gene TRBV7-3, with a tentative D call TRBD1 (6 bases). The ends were cut back, 5 bases at V and 0 bases at J, with 13 bases in the middle. From germline, CDR1 is SGHTA and CDR2 FQGTGA. This CDR3 is built from 15 residues. The CDR3 nucleotides read TGTGCCAGCAGCCCCCCCGGGACATTGAACACTGAAGCTTTCTTT. It is translated as CASSPPGTLNTEAFF.